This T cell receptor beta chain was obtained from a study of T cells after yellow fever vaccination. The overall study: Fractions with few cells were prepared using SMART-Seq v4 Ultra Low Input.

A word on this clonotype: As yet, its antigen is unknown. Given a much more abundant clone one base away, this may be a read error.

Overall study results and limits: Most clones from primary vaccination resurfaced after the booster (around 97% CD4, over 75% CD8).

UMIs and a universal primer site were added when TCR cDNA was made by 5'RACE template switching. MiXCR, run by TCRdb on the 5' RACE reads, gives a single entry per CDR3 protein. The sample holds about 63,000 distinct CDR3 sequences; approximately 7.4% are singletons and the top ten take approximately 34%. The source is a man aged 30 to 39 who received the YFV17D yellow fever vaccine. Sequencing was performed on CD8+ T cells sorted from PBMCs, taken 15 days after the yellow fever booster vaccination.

The CDR3 region is CAAHIRDYEQYF. CDR3 nucleotides: TGTGCCGCCCACATAAGGGACTACGAGCAGTACTTC. The genes are TRBV30 and TRBJ2-7; D gene unclear. The V end lost 8 bases, the J end lost 3 bases, and 14 bases lay between the germline ends. The CDR3 runs to 12 residues. CDR1 GTSNPN and CDR2 SVGIG come from the germline V gene (reference sequence).